A single sample is the source of the 14 T cell receptor beta chains below, sequenced in a study of neurological immune-mediated disorders. MiXCR, applied by TCRdb to the 5' RACE reads, yields one record per CDR3 protein. The data contain some 37,000 distinct CDR3 sequences, about 14% of them singletons. Sequenced: PBMCs. The receptors derive from a woman in her forties or fifties with HTLV-1-associated myelopathy (HAM/TSP).

This clonotype was picked up many times. J is TRBJ1-4 and V is TRBV25-1, with 7 bases matching TRBD1. CDR3 length equals 14 residues. Germline trimming cut 6 bases from V and 7 bases from J; bases unmatched to any gene: 8. Germline CDR1 reads MGHDK; CDR2 reads SYGVNS. The CDR3 loop is CASSPRGGGEKLFF. CDR3 nucleotides: TGTGCCAGCAGCCCCAGGGGGGGGGGTGAAAAACTGTTTTTT.

This clonotype appeared many times. The chain has TRBV3-1 and TRBJ2-3; D not resolved. Germline V gene sequence: CDR1 LGHDT, CDR2 YNNKEL (reference sequence). The CDR3 is 11 amino acids. Trimming removed 2 bases at V and 7 bases at J, with 4 bases between. This CDR3 reads CASSQRNTQYF. The CDR3 DNA follows: TGTGCCAGCAGCCAACGAAATACGCAGTATTTT.

This clonotype showed up many times. The chain carries TRBV20-1 and TRBJ2-1; 9 nucleotides align to TRBD2. Germline CDR1 and CDR2: DFQATT and SNEGSKA (reference sequence). V trimming: 4 bases; J trimming: 7 bases; junction bases outside the gene matches: 8. The CDR3 totals 14 residues. The CDR3, as DNA: TGCAGTGCTAATGGACTAGCGCTCCGGAATGAGCAGTTCTTC. Encoded protein: CSANGLALRNEQFF.

This clonotype was recorded many times. The chain employs TRBV5-1 and TRBJ2-1; D remains unclear. CDR3 length: 16 amino acids. V dropped 0 bases and J dropped 6 bases, with 16 bases sitting between them. Germline lookup yields CDR1 SGHRS and CDR2 YFSETQ. This CDR3 is CASSLEGGEQFNEQFF. In DNA, the CDR3 is TGCGCCAGCAGCTTGGAGGGCGGAGAGCAATTCAATGAGCAGTTCTTC.

Many counts were recorded for this clonotype. The chain carries TRBV7-2 and TRBJ1-1; D is possibly TRBD1 (5 bases). Germline assignment: CDR1 SGHTA and CDR2 FQGNSA. V dropped 6 bases and J dropped 3 bases, with 14 bases sitting between them. The CDR3 covers 14 residues. The CDR3 sequence is CASRPKTGYTEAFF. The CDR3 DNA follows: TGTGCCAGCAGGCCGAAAACAGGTTACACTGAAGCTTTCTTT. Full variable domain (missing parts from reference TRBV7-2 and TRBJ1-1): GAGVSQSPSNKVTEKGKDVELRCDPISGHTALYWYRQSLGQGLEFLIYFQGNSAPDKSGLPSDRFSAERTGGSVSTLTIQRTQQEDSAVYLCASRPKTGYTEAFFGQGTRLTVV.

This clonotype was recorded many times. The chain carries TRBV6-5 and TRBJ2-2; maybe TRBD2 (6 bases). Trimming cost V 7 bases and J 0 bases, with 15 bases left between them. Germline V gene sequence: CDR1 MNHEY, CDR2 SVGAGI. The CDR3 loop spans 16 amino acids. Here the CDR3 DNA reads TGTGCCAGCAATCCCGGGGGAGTCGCGAACACCGGGGAGCTGTTTTTT. It is translated as CASNPGGVANTGELFF.

This clonotype was counted at least ten times. This chain uses TRBV3-1 with TRBJ2-1; tentatively, D is TRBD1 or TRBD2 (5 bases each). V was cut by 5 bases and J by 0 bases, with 11 bases left in between. CDR3 length: 15 amino acids. Germline CDR1 reads LGHDT; CDR2 reads YNNKEL (reference sequence). CDR3 sequence reads: CASSRDGASYNEQFF. The DNA for the CDR3 is TGTGCCAGCAGCAGGGACGGGGCCTCCTACAATGAGCAGTTCTTC.

This clonotype has at least ten counts. This chain uses TRBV7-8 with TRBJ2-7, with D possibly TRBD1 on 6 matching bases. CDR1 is SGHVS and CDR2 is FQNEAQ in the germline V gene. This CDR3 has 14 amino acids. Deletions cut 6 bases from V and 5 bases from J, with 17 bases between. The DNA for the CDR3 is TGTGCCAGCAGGGGGGCTAGCCTCCCGGACGAGCAGTACTTC. Its protein product is CASRGASLPDEQYF.

This clonotype was counted many times. This rearrangement joins TRBV11-1 to TRBJ2-5, with TRBD1 matching over 8 bases. Per the germline V gene, CDR1 is SGHAT and CDR2 is FQDESV (reference sequence). This CDR3 is built from 13 residues. Unmatched junction bases numbered 2, after V lost 6 bases and J lost 2 bases. CDR3 in DNA: TGTGCCAGCAGAAGACAGGGGCAAGAGACCCAGTACTTC. It yields the protein CASRRQGQETQYF.

The table lists this clonotype with many counts. The chain is built from TRBV5-1 and TRBJ1-6; the D is unclear. Germline V gene sequence: CDR1 SGHRS, CDR2 YFSETQ. V gave up 5 bases and J gave up 0 bases, with 9 bases separating them. The CDR3 extends over 15 amino acids. CDR3 region: CASRRTGSYNSPLHF. DNA for the CDR3: TGCGCCAGCAGACGGACTGGCTCCTATAATTCACCCCTCCACTTT. Complete variable domain (other parts from reference TRBV5-1 and TRBJ1-6): KAGVTQTPRYLIKTRGQQVTLSCSPISGHRSVSWYQQTPGQGLQFLFEYFSETQRNKGNFPGRFSGRQFSNSRSEMNVSTLELGDSALYLCASRRTGSYNSPLHFGNGTRLTVT.

The sample holds many counts of this clonotype. The V and J genes are TRBV13 and TRBJ2-7; 7 bases are a match to TRBD1. V lost 5 bases and J lost 6; bases outside the gene matches: 4. The CDR3 consists of 12 residues. CDR1 is PRHDT, CDR2 FYEKMQ, per germline (reference sequence). The CDR3 region is CASSPTGIEQYF. The DNA of the CDR3 is TGTGCCAGCAGCCCGACAGGGATCGAGCAGTACTTC.

This clonotype was detected many times. V is TRBV4-2 and J is TRBJ2-1, with 10 bases fitting TRBD1. CDR3 length: 16 amino acids. From germline, CDR1 is LGHNA and CDR2 YNFKEQ. V trimming: 1 base; J trimming: 10 bases; junction bases outside the gene matches: 10. CDR3 region: CASSQGDRGKSGEQFF. CDR3 coding DNA: TGTGCCAGCAGCCAAGGGGACAGGGGAAAATCAGGGGAGCAGTTCTTC.

This clonotype was detected ten times or more. This chain links TRBV10-3 with TRBJ2-3; a weak D match, TRBD1 (6 bases). The ends were cut back, 3 bases at V and 0 bases at J, with 16 bases in the middle. Germline V lookup: CDR1 ENHRY, CDR2 SYGVKD. The CDR3 runs to 17 residues. The CDR3 DNA is TGTGCCATCAGTGATCGGGACACCTTTTCTAGCACAGATACGCAGTATTTT. Its protein is CAISDRDTFSSTDTQYF.

The gene calls are TRBV3-1 and TRBJ1-4; D is ambiguous. V was cut by 4 bases and J by 8 bases, with 11 bases left in between. The CDR3 spans 13 residues. Per germline, CDR1 LGHDT and CDR2 YNNKEL (reference sequence). The CDR3 here is CASSPTGVEKLFF. The DNA for the CDR3 is TGTGCCAGCAGCCCCACGGGTGTAGAAAAACTGTTTTTT.